The rows below give T cell receptor beta chains drawn from one sample of a study of CD8 T cells in ankylosing spondylitis. MiXCR, applied by TCRdb to the 5' RACE reads, yields one record per CDR3 protein. In the table there are around 100,000 distinct CDR3 sequences, around 24% of which are singletons. Sequencing was done on a sample of synovial fluid, either unsorted or a sorted T cell fraction (not recorded which). The receptors were sampled from a male donor with ankylosing spondylitis. CDR3s include the opening cysteine and the closing phenylalanine or tryptophan. Fields, in order: CDR3 DNA, CDR3 protein, V gene, J gene, clone size, D gene. A D gene is named only where the DNA matches it firmly. Not every row has a clone size; where given, it reads once, few, many or a size class.

CDR3 DNA: TGTGCCAGCGCAAAAGGGCTAGCGAGGCAAGATACGCAGTATTTT
CDR3 protein: CASAKGLARQDTQYF
V gene: TRBV11-2
J gene: TRBJ2-3
clone size: -
D gene: -

CDR3 DNA: TGTGCCAGCAGCGATCTAGCGGGCTCCTACAATGAGCAGTTCTTC
CDR3 protein: CASSDLAGSYNEQFF
V gene: TRBV7-8
J gene: TRBJ2-1
clone size: -
D gene: TRBD2

CDR3 DNA: TGTGCCAGCAGTGAAGTTGCTCAGGAGACCCAGTACTTC
CDR3 protein: CASSEVAQETQYF
V gene: TRBV2
J gene: TRBJ2-5
clone size: -
D gene: -

CDR3 DNA: TGTGCCAGCAGCCTCGGGCGGAAGCCCCAGCATTTT
CDR3 protein: CASSLGRKPQHF
V gene: TRBV7-2
J gene: TRBJ1-5
clone size: -
D gene: -

CDR3 DNA: TGTGCCATCAGTGAGTCCGGGAGGGGGGCCAACAATGAGCAGTTCTTC
CDR3 protein: CAISESGRGANNEQFF
V gene: TRBV10-3
J gene: TRBJ2-1
clone size: many
D gene: TRBD2

CDR3 DNA: TGCAGTGCTAGAGAACAGGAATCCACCGGGGAGCTGTTTTTT
CDR3 protein: CSAREQESTGELFF
V gene: TRBV20-1
J gene: TRBJ2-2
clone size: few
D gene: -

CDR3 DNA: TGTGCCAGCAGCCAAGTAGGATTTAGGGAAATTTCCTACAATGAGCAGTTCTTC
CDR3 protein: CASSQVGFREISYNEQFF
V gene: TRBV4-2
J gene: TRBJ2-1
clone size: -
D gene: -

CDR3 DNA: TGTGCCAGCAGCTTAGGAGCCTCGACCGCAGATACGCAGTATTTT
CDR3 protein: CASSLGASTADTQYF
V gene: TRBV7-2
J gene: TRBJ2-3
clone size: few
D gene: -

CDR3 DNA: TGTGCCAGCAGCTTAGGGACAGCCCTTAATGAAAAACTGTTTTTT
CDR3 protein: CASSLGTALNEKLFF
V gene: TRBV7-9
J gene: TRBJ1-4
clone size: few
D gene: -

CDR3 DNA: TGCGCCAGCAGCTTGGGAGGGGTGTTGACAGATACGCAGTATTTT
CDR3 protein: CASSLGGVLTDTQYF
V gene: TRBV5-1
J gene: TRBJ2-3
clone size: -
D gene: -

CDR3 DNA: TGCAGTGCTAGAGAGCCTCCTTTGAACACTGAAGCTTTCTTT
CDR3 protein: CSAREPPLNTEAFF
V gene: TRBV20-1
J gene: TRBJ1-1
clone size: few
D gene: -

CDR3 DNA: TGTGCCACCAGTCGCTTCGGGGGGGGCGGGAGTTCCTTTGAGCAGTTCTTC
CDR3 protein: CATSRFGGGGSSFEQFF
V gene: TRBV24-1
J gene: TRBJ2-1
clone size: -
D gene: TRBD2

CDR3 DNA: TGTGCCACCAGTGATTTGCCGACGATGGGGAAAGAGACCCAGTACTTC
CDR3 protein: CATSDLPTMGKETQYF
V gene: TRBV24-1
J gene: TRBJ2-5
clone size: -
D gene: -

CDR3 DNA: TGTGCCAGCTCACCCGGGACAGGGGTCACTGAAGCTTTCTTT
CDR3 protein: CASSPGTGVTEAFF
V gene: TRBV18
J gene: TRBJ1-1
clone size: few
D gene: TRBD1

CDR3 DNA: TGTGCCAGTACCGGTAGTCTCAGTTCTGGGGCCAACGTCCTGACTTTC
CDR3 protein: CASTGSLSSGANVLTF
V gene: TRBV19
J gene: TRBJ2-6
clone size: -
D gene: -

CDR3 DNA: TGCGCCAGCGGTCTCGAGGGGGGAAACACCATATATTTT
CDR3 protein: CASGLEGGNTIYF
V gene: TRBV5-1
J gene: TRBJ1-3
clone size: -
D gene: -

CDR3 DNA: TGTGCCAGCAGCTTTCAGGTGTTTGGGAACACTGAAGCTTTCTTT
CDR3 protein: CASSFQVFGNTEAFF
V gene: TRBV11-2
J gene: TRBJ1-1
clone size: -
D gene: -

CDR3 DNA: TGCGCCAGCAGCCTCTGGGGGACCGGAGAAGAGACCCAGTACTTC
CDR3 protein: CASSLWGTGEETQYF
V gene: TRBV5-1
J gene: TRBJ2-5
clone size: -
D gene: -

CDR3 DNA: TGCGCCAGCAGCTTGGGATTAGGACAGGGAGCCAATGAGCAGTTCTTC
CDR3 protein: CASSLGLGQGANEQFF
V gene: TRBV5-1
J gene: TRBJ2-1
clone size: few
D gene: TRBD1

CDR3 DNA: TGCAGTGCTAGAGATCCCAGCGGGAAGAGCAATGAGCAGTTCTTC
CDR3 protein: CSARDPSGKSNEQFF
V gene: TRBV20-1
J gene: TRBJ2-1
clone size: few
D gene: TRBD2

CDR3 DNA: TGTGCCAGCAGCAGGACATACCAAGAGACCCAGTACTTC
CDR3 protein: CASSRTYQETQYF
V gene: TRBV7-6
J gene: TRBJ2-5
clone size: few
D gene: -

CDR3 DNA: TGTGCCAGCAGTTTGGTAGCGGGAGCTGGCGAGACCCAGTACTTC
CDR3 protein: CASSLVAGAGETQYF
V gene: TRBV12-3/TRBV12-4
J gene: TRBJ2-5
clone size: few
D gene: TRBD2

CDR3 DNA: TGTGCCAGCAGTGACAGAGGAGAGACCCAGTACTTC
CDR3 protein: CASSDRGETQYF
V gene: TRBV2
J gene: TRBJ2-5
clone size: many
D gene: -

CDR3 DNA: TGTGCCAGCAGCGTAGGCATTGGGGCCAGGGGCACTGAAGCTTTCTTT
CDR3 protein: CASSVGIGARGTEAFF
V gene: TRBV9
J gene: TRBJ1-1
clone size: -
D gene: -

CDR3 DNA: TGCGCCAGCAGCGGCGGGACACCGAGGGAGACCCAGTACTTC
CDR3 protein: CASSGGTPRETQYF
V gene: TRBV5-1
J gene: TRBJ2-5
clone size: -
D gene: -

CDR3 DNA: TGTGCCACCAGGCCGGGGACAGGGGACAATGAGCAGTTCTTC
CDR3 protein: CATRPGTGDNEQFF
V gene: TRBV24-1
J gene: TRBJ2-1
clone size: -
D gene: TRBD1

CDR3 DNA: TGTGCCAGCAGTCCCGCGGGGGGAGACAATCAGCCCCAGCATTTT
CDR3 protein: CASSPAGGDNQPQHF
V gene: TRBV12-3/TRBV12-4
J gene: TRBJ1-5
clone size: many
D gene: -

CDR3 DNA: TGCAGGCCTGGTACTAGTGGGTACAATGAGCAGTTCTTC
CDR3 protein: CRPGTSGYNEQFF
V gene: TRBV20-1
J gene: TRBJ2-1
clone size: -
D gene: -

CDR3 DNA: TGCGCCAGCAGCGACCAGGACAGGGCCACAGATACGCAGTATTTT
CDR3 protein: CASSDQDRATDTQYF
V gene: TRBV5-1
J gene: TRBJ2-3
clone size: -
D gene: TRBD1

CDR3 DNA: TGTGCCAGCAGCCAAACCGGGACTAGCGGGTCCGGGGAGCTGTTTTTT
CDR3 protein: CASSQTGTSGSGELFF
V gene: TRBV7-9
J gene: TRBJ2-2
clone size: few
D gene: TRBD2

CDR3 DNA: TGTGCCAGCAGCAAGGAAACGGGACACGGCTATTTCTTT
CDR3 protein: CASSKETGHGYFF
V gene: TRBV16
J gene: TRBJ1-1
clone size: -
D gene: -

CDR3 DNA: TGTGCCACCAGTGACCCGACGACTGGAGAGACCCAGTACTTC
CDR3 protein: CATSDPTTGETQYF
V gene: TRBV24-1
J gene: TRBJ2-5
clone size: -
D gene: -

CDR3 DNA: TGTGCCAGCAGCTTGTTTCATTCAGGGGACTATGGCTACACCTTC
CDR3 protein: CASSLFHSGDYGYTF
V gene: TRBV5-4
J gene: TRBJ1-2
clone size: -
D gene: -

CDR3 DNA: TGTGCCACCAGCAGAGGGGACAGTAATGAAAAACTGTTTTTT
CDR3 protein: CATSRGDSNEKLFF
V gene: TRBV15
J gene: TRBJ1-4
clone size: many
D gene: TRBD1

CDR3 DNA: TGTGCCAGCAGTCGGATTGCGGCCGGCTACGAGCAGTACTTC
CDR3 protein: CASSRIAAGYEQYF
V gene: TRBV12-3/TRBV12-4
J gene: TRBJ2-7
clone size: few
D gene: -

CDR3 DNA: TGTGCCAGCAGCGGGGGGGGGAGCAATCAGCCCCAGCATTTT
CDR3 protein: CASSGGGSNQPQHF
V gene: TRBV6-1
J gene: TRBJ1-5
clone size: -
D gene: -

CDR3 DNA: TGCGCCAGCAGCTTGGGCCCTTCTAGCGGGAGTCCTGAGCAGTTCTTC
CDR3 protein: CASSLGPSSGSPEQFF
V gene: TRBV5-1
J gene: TRBJ2-1
clone size: many
D gene: TRBD2

CDR3 DNA: TGTGCCAGCAGTTTAAGTGGGACTAGACACAATGAGCAGTTCTTC
CDR3 protein: CASSLSGTRHNEQFF
V gene: TRBV12-3/TRBV12-4
J gene: TRBJ2-1
clone size: -
D gene: TRBD2

CDR3 DNA: TGCAGTGCTAGACGGATCAATCAGCCCCAGCATTTT
CDR3 protein: CSARRINQPQHF
V gene: TRBV20-1
J gene: TRBJ1-5
clone size: few
D gene: -

CDR3 DNA: TGCAGTGCTAGAGATCCGATAAGCGGGGAGACCCAGTACTTC
CDR3 protein: CSARDPISGETQYF
V gene: TRBV20-1
J gene: TRBJ2-5
clone size: -
D gene: -

CDR3 DNA: TGTGCCAGCAGCCAAACAGGGGGTCGCGGATACACTGAAGCTTTCTTT
CDR3 protein: CASSQTGGRGYTEAFF
V gene: TRBV11-3
J gene: TRBJ1-1
clone size: few
D gene: TRBD1

CDR3 DNA: TGTGCCAGCACAACCACGGGGACTCTTAACACCGGGGAGCTGTTTTTT
CDR3 protein: CASTTTGTLNTGELFF
V gene: TRBV7-8
J gene: TRBJ2-2
clone size: -
D gene: -

CDR3 DNA: TGTGCCAGCAGTTCCTGGGCCAGCTACGAGCAGTACTTC
CDR3 protein: CASSSWASYEQYF
V gene: TRBV12-3/TRBV12-4
J gene: TRBJ2-7
clone size: once
D gene: -

CDR3 DNA: TGTGCCAGCAGAGACAGGGGGCAGACCTACGAGCAGTACTTC
CDR3 protein: CASRDRGQTYEQYF
V gene: TRBV6-1
J gene: TRBJ2-7
clone size: -
D gene: TRBD1